This TCR beta chain emerged from a study of cytomegalovirus exposure and HLA in healthy donors (TCRdb year 2017). Some background on the complete study: According to a later analysis, the 120 or so validation repertoires were produced on the same platform as the 666 repertoires of the first cohort. The study was designed to test whether signatures of past pathogen exposure could be identified by cataloging public T cell receptors. A separate validation cohort of about 110 different subjects was used in addition to the approximately 610-subject first cohort. To predict cytomegalovirus infection status, the study brought together high-throughput TCR immunosequencing, statistical association of individual TCRs with disease status, and machine learning. Broad study findings and their caveats: While some public TCRs were present in many individuals, most TCR sequences turned up only very rarely across donors. Cytomegalovirus status was reported to be diagnosed by the classifier with high specificity and sensitivity in both the original and validation cohorts. The validation cohort had no HLA typing available for a later analysis, so co-occurrence within that cohort was assessed over all 120 or so repertoires. In the study, about 150 TCR beta chains were listed as associated with cytomegalovirus. In vitro tests confirmed that a few of the cytomegalovirus-associated TCR beta chains recognize cytomegalovirus antigens. In a later analysis, TCRs clustered in the first cohort were found to also tend to co-occur in the 100 to 150 validation repertoires, with roughly 93% of cluster scores above 0. According to the authors, the approach could potentially be generalized to other disease states and immunological phenotypes.

Concerning this clone itself: Its antigen is currently not known. No base quality values were provided; no much bigger clone lies one nucleotide off.

The donors were included in the validation cohort of over a hundred subjects, a group kept apart from the approximately 670-subject first cohort. The library was prepared using the immunoSEQ multiplex PCR assay. The study's processing was this. A statistical classification framework was developed to diagnose cytomegalovirus status using the catalog of TCR beta chain sequences. TCRdb's version of the immuneACCESS table is confined to in-frame rearrangements and falls short of the full clone set. An unresolved V gene accounts for under half of the shortfall where checked; the remainder is of unknown origin. V and J calls and clone size are those listed in that table; D and trimming were worked out from the DNA. The sample table holds 75,000 to 95,000 clones, of which 95% to 98% were seen once. Clones ranked in the top ten supply around 0.78% of the sample. What was sequenced was PBMCs. The receptor was isolated from a man aged 18 to 29 in good health and CMV-seronegative.

The CDR3 protein: CASSMGRGSNTGELFF. The DNA reads TGCGCCAGCAGCATGGGAAGGGGATCGAACACCGGGGAGCTGTTTTTT. The sequence joins TRBV5-1 to TRBJ2-2; possibly the D gene is TRBD1, per 5 matching bases. Counted from cysteine to phenylalanine, this CDR3 has 16 amino acids. Only the CDR3 region is kept as DNA, spanning 48 bases read in frame from base 1. The germline V gene provides CDR1 SGHRS and CDR2 YFSETQ. V loses 4 bases of germline sequence and J loses 0 bases, and the interval between the two ends is 13 bases.